One and the same sample provided the 15 T cell receptor beta chains below, sequenced in a study of early T cells in non-severe SARS-CoV-2 infection. A single record per CDR3 protein comes from TCRdb applying MiXCR to the 5' RACE reads. Among 100,000 to 120,000 distinct CDR3 sequences listed, roughly an eighth were seen once. The sequenced material came from whole blood. These receptor sequences come from an adult who was a healthcare worker with PCR-confirmed SARS-CoV-2 infection or an uninfected control (not recorded which).

This clonotype was seen at least ten times. This chain uses TRBV21-1 with TRBJ2-5. TRBV21-1 represents a pseudogene. CDR3 size: 16 residues. DNA for the CDR3: TGTGCCAGCAGAAAGCACACATGGCTACCCCAAGAGACCCAGTACTTC. Amino acids: CASRKHTWLPQETQYF.

This chain uses TRBV20-1 with TRBJ1-5; D perhaps matches TRBD1 (6 bases). V was clipped by 3 bases and J by 6 bases, with 12 bases between them. The CDR3 spans 13 residues. Germline V gives CDR1 DFQATT, CDR2 SNEGSKA (reference sequence). The CDR3 sequence is CSASRGAGQPQHF. The CDR3 region has the DNA TGCAGTGCTAGTCGGGGGGCAGGTCAGCCCCAGCATTTT.

This clonotype was observed a few times. This rearrangement joins TRBV9 to TRBJ2-5; perhaps D is TRBD1 or TRBD2 (5 bases each). Germline-derived CDR1 and CDR2 are SGDLS and YYNGEE. V was shortened by 2 bases and J by 4 bases, with 15 bases between the two germline ends. The CDR3 sequence is 15 residues long. This CDR3 is CASSVSGLAPETQYF. The CDR3 DNA sequence: TGTGCCAGCAGCGTTTCGGGGCTAGCTCCAGAGACCCAGTACTTC. Based on the CDR3 plus reference TRBV9 and TRBJ2-5, the full variable domain is DSGVTQTPKHLITATGQRVTLRCSPRSGDLSVYWYQQSLDQGLQFLIQYYNGEERAKGNILERFSAQQFPDLHSELNLSSLELGDSALYFCASSVSGLAPETQYFGPGTRLLVL.

This clonotype was detected many times. The V and J genes are TRBV30 and TRBJ1-2, with D possibly matching TRBD1 (5 bases). Germline lookup yields CDR1 GTSNPN and CDR2 SVGIG (reference sequence). The CDR3 contains 11 residues. V was pared by 4 bases and J by 7 bases, with 10 bases between. This CDR3 reads CAWNQGAGYTF. CDR3 DNA: TGTGCCTGGAATCAGGGCGCTGGCTACACCTTC. The whole variable domain, remainder taken from reference TRBV30 and TRBJ1-2, is SQTIHQWPATLVQPVGSPLSLECTVEGTSNPNLYWYRQAAGRGLQLLFYSVGIGQISSEVPQNLSASRPQDRQFILSSKKLLLSDSGFYLCAWNQGAGYTFGSGTRLTVV.

This clonotype turned up a few times. The chain couples TRBV10-3 to TRBJ1-3; D remains ambiguous. Looked up from germline, CDR1 is ENHRY and CDR2 is SYGVKD. This CDR3 comprises 14 residues. V lost 3 bases to trimming and J lost 0 bases, with 6 bases between them. CDR3 region: CAISDPSSGNTIYF. The CDR3 DNA is TGTGCCATCAGTGACCCAAGCTCTGGAAACACCATATATTTT.

This chain uses TRBV5-6 with TRBJ2-1, with TRBD1 identical over 7 bases. V lost 1 base, J lost 3 bases, and 7 bases stayed unmatched. Looked up from germline, CDR1 is SGHDT and CDR2 is YYEEEE. The CDR3 totals 16 residues. CDR3 amino acids: CASSLSPGGYYNEQFF. The CDR3 nucleotides are TGTGCCAGCAGCTTGTCCCCAGGGGGTTACTACAATGAGCAGTTCTTC.

This clonotype was seen a few times. The genes are TRBV18 and TRBJ2-1; D uncertain. This CDR3 spans 15 amino acids. CDR1 KGHSH and CDR2 LQKENI come from the germline V gene. Between the trimmed V and J ends, which lost 2 bases and 10 bases, there was a span of 18 bases. The CDR3 reads CASSPGTERLREQFF. The CDR3 bases are TGTGCCAGCTCACCAGGAACGGAGAGGCTGAGGGAGCAGTTCTTC.

The sample holds many counts of this clonotype. The DNA of the CDR3 is TGTGCCAGCAGCTCCACAGGGGGCCCCTACAATGAGCAGTTCTTC. This gives the protein CASSSTGGPYNEQFF. The chain is built from TRBV6-5 and TRBJ2-1; 9 bases map to TRBD1. CDR3 size: 15 residues. Germline CDR1 is MNHEY and CDR2 is SVGAGI. V shed 6 bases and J 2 bases; nucleotides not matched to a gene: 5.

This clonotype was seen ten or more times. The chain recombines TRBV18 with TRBJ1-2, with D tentatively TRBD1 (5 bases). Trimming cost V 1 base and J 6 bases, with 9 bases left between them. CDR1 KGHSH and CDR2 LQKENI come from the germline V gene. The CDR3 spans 13 residues. DNA for the CDR3: TGTGCCAGCTCACCACAGGGGATAGATGGCTACACCTTC. Translating it yields CASSPQGIDGYTF. Complete variable domain (other parts from reference TRBV18 and TRBJ1-2): NAGVMQNPRHLVRRRGQEARLRCSPMKGHSHVYWYRQLPEEGLKFMVYLQKENIIDESGMPKERFSAEFPKEGPSILRIQQVVRGDSAAYFCASSPQGIDGYTFGSGTRLTVV.

The chain carries TRBV19 and TRBJ2-2, with TRBD2 as a possible D gene (5 bases). The CDR3 runs 14 residues. V gave up 5 bases and J gave up 1 base, with 8 bases separating them. Germline-derived CDR1 and CDR2 are LNHDA and SQIVND (reference sequence). CDR3 loop: CASSPGKNTGELFF. The CDR3 region has the DNA TGTGCCAGTAGTCCCGGGAAGAACACCGGGGAGCTGTTTTTT.

This clonotype appeared a few times. V is TRBV18 and J is TRBJ1-4, with D possibly TRBD1 on 5 matching bases. Trimming shortened V by 6 bases and J by 8 bases, and 13 bases separated the two germline ends. The CDR3 has 13 amino acids. CDR1 is KGHSH, CDR2 LQKENI, per germline. CDR3 sequence: CASSDSLLEKLFF. DNA of the CDR3: TGTGCCAGCTCCGACAGTTTACTCGAAAAACTGTTTTTT.

This clonotype was counted ten times or more. The genes are TRBV5-4 and TRBJ2-2, with TRBD2 as a possible D gene (6 bases). The CDR3 is 14 amino acids. V was trimmed by 0 bases and J by 5 bases, leaving 8 bases between them. The germline CDR1 and CDR2 sequences are SGHNT and YYREEE (reference sequence). CDR3 in amino acids: CASSLAGGTGELFF. CDR3 sequence (DNA): TGTGCCAGCAGCTTGGCAGGAGGGACCGGGGAGCTGTTTTTT.

This clonotype was observed at least ten times. The rearrangement uses TRBV30 and TRBJ2-2, with D uncertain. Germline CDR1 GTSNPN, CDR2 SVGIG (reference sequence). The V end was cut by 0 bases, the J end by 4 bases, with 15 bases between. The CDR3 covers 16 residues. CDR3 sequence: CAWSVNWVPSTGELFF. DNA for the CDR3: TGTGCCTGGAGTGTTAATTGGGTGCCGAGCACCGGGGAGCTGTTTTTT.

This clonotype was seen a handful of times. The CDR3 bases are TGCAGTGCTAGCACTCGGACCGGGGAGCTGTTTTTT. Translation: CSASTRTGELFF. This sequence joins TRBV20-1 and TRBJ2-2; D unresolved. The ends were cut back, 3 bases at V and 5 bases at J, with 7 bases in the middle. In germline, CDR1 is DFQATT, CDR2 SNEGSKA (reference sequence). The CDR3 consists of 12 residues.

Regarding this clonotype: Relative to the germline gene, one junction end is altered; a read error may explain this. V usage is TRBV28 and J usage is TRBJ2-1; D may match TRBD1 or TRBD2 (5 bases each). The CDR3 consists of 12 residues. The germline gives CDR1 MDHEN, CDR2 SYDVKM. The CDR3 region has the DNA TGTGCCAACAGTCCCAGGGACGATGAGCAGTTCTTC. Translated: CANSPRDDEQFF.